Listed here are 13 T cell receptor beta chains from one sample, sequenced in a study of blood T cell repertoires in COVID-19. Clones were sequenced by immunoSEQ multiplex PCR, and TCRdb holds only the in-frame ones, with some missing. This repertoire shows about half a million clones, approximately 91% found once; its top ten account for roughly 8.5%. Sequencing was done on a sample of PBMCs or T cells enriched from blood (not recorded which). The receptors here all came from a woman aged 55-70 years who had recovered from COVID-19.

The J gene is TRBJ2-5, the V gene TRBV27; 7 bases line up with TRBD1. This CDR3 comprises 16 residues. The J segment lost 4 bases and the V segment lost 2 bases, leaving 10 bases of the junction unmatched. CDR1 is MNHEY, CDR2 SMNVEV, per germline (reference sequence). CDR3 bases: TGTGCCAGCAGTTTAGGGTTGGGACAGAGGCTAGAGACCCAGTACTTC. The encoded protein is CASSLGLGQRLETQYF.

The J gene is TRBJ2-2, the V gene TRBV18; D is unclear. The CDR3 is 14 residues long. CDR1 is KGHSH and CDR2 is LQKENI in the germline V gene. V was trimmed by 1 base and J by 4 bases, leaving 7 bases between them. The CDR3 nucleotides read TGTGCCAGCTCACCACGGAGTACCACCGGGGAGCTGTTTTTT. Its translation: CASSPRSTTGELFF.

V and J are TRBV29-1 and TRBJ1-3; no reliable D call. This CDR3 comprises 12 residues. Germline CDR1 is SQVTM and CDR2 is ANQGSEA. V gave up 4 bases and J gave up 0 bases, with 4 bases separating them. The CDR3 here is CSVVSSGNTIYF. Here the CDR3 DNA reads TGCAGCGTTGTCAGCTCTGGAAACACCATATATTTT.

The CDR3 reads CASSPGQELEWGYTF. CDR3 nucleotide sequence: TGTGCCAGCAGCCCTGGACAGGAACTAGAGTGGGGCTACACCTTC. The V call is TRBV14, the J call TRBJ1-2; 7 bases match TRBD1. CDR3 size: 15 residues. V was pared by 4 bases and J by 8 bases, with 13 bases of the junction left unmatched. Germline V gene data show CDR1 as SGHDN and CDR2 as FVKESK.

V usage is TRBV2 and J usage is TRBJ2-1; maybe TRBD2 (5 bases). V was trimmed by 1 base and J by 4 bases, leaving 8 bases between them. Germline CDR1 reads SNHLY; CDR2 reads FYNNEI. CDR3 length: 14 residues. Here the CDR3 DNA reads TGTGCCAGCAGTGAAGTGCGGGTGTACAATGAGCAGTTCTTC. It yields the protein CASSEVRVYNEQFF.

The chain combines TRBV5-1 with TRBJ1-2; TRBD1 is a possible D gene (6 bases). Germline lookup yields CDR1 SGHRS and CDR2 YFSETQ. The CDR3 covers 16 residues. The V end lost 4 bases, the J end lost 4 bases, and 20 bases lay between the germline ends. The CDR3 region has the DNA TGCGCCAGCAGCGTGGGGGTTGCAGGGGTTAGCTATGGCTACACCTTC. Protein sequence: CASSVGVAGVSYGYTF.

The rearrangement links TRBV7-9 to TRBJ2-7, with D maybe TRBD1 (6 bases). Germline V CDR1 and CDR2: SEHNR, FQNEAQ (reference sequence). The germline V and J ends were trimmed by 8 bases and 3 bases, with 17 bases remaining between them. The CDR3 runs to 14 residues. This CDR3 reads CASRVWTVLYEQYV. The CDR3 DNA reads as TGTGCCAGCCGAGTATGGACAGTTCTCTACGAGCAGTACGTC.

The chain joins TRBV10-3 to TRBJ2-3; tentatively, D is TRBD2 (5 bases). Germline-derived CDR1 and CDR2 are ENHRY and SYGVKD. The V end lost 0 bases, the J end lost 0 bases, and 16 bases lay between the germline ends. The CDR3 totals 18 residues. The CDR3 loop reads CAISESISGWSSTDTQYF. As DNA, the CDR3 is TGTGCCATCAGTGAGTCGATAAGCGGATGGTCTAGCACAGATACGCAGTATTTT.

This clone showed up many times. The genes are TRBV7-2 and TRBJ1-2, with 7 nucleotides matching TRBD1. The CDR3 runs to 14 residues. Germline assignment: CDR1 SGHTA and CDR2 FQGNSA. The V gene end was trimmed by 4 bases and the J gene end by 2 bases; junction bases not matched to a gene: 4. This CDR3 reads CASSYQQGNYGYTF. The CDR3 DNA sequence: TGTGCCAGCAGCTACCAACAGGGGAACTATGGCTACACCTTC.

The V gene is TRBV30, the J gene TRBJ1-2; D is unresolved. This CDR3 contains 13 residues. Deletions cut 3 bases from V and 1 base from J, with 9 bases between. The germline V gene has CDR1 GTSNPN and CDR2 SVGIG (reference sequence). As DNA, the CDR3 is TGTGCCTGGAGCGCAGATGTTAACTATGGCTACACCTTC. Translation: CAWSADVNYGYTF. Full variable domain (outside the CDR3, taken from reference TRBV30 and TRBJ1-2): SQTIHQWPATLVQPVGSPLSLECTVEGTSNPNLYWYRQAAGRGLQLLFYSVGIGQISSEVPQNLSASRPQDRQFILSSKKLLLSDSGFYLCAWSADVNYGYTFGSGTRLTVV.

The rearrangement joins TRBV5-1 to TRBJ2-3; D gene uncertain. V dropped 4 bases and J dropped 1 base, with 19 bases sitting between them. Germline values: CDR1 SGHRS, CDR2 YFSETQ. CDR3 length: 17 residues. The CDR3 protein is CASSPAPSGLGTDTQYF. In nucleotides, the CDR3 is TGCGCCAGCAGCCCGGCACCTTCTGGGCTTGGCACAGATACGCAGTATTTT. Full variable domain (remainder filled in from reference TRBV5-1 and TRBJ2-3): KAGVTQTPRYLIKTRGQQVTLSCSPISGHRSVSWYQQTPGQGLQFLFEYFSETQRNKGNFPGRFSGRQFSNSRSEMNVSTLELGDSALYLCASSPAPSGLGTDTQYFGPGTRLTVL.

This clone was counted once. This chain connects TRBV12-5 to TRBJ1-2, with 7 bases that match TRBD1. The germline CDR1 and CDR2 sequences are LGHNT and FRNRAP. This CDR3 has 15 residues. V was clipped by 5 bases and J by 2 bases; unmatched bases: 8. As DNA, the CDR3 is TGTGCTAGTGGTGGGAGTGAGACAGGGAACTATGGCTACACCTTC. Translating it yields CASGGSETGNYGYTF.

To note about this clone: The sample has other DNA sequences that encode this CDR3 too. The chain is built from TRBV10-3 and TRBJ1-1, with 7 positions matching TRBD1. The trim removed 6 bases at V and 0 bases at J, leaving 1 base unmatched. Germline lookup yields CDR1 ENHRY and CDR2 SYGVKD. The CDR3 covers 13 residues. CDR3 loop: CAIRGTVNTEAFF. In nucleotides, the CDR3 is TGTGCCATCAGGGGGACAGTGAACACTGAAGCTTTCTTT.